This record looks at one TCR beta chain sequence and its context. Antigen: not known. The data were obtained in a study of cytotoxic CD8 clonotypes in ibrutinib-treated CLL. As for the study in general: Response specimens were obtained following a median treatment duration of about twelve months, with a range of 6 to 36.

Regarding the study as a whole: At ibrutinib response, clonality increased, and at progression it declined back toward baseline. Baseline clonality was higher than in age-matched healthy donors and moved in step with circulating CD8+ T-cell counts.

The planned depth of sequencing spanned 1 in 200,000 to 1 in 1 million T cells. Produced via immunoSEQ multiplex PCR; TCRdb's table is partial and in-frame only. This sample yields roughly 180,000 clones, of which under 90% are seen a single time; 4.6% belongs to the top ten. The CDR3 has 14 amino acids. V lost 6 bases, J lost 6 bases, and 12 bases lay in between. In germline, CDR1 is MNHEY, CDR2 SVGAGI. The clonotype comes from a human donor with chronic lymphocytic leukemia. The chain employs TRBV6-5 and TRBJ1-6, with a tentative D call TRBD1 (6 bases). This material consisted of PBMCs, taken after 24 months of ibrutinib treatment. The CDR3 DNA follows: TGTGCCAGCAGGGACGGACAGTTTAATTCACCCCTCCACTTT. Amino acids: CASRDGQFNSPLHF.